This TCR beta chain was observed in a study of metastatic and nonmetastatic thyroid tumors. This clone was picked up many times. No treatment of any kind had been given to any patient before thyroid surgery. Deletions cut 7 bases from V and 6 bases from J, with 15 bases between. This CDR3 has 13 amino acids. The germline V gene has CDR1 MDHEN and CDR2 SYDVKM. Authors' analysis steps: A distant-metastasis classifier for papillary thyroid cancer was built using CDR3 differences across clinicopathological groups. MiXCR re-clonotyped the PCR reads for TCRdb. The authors' filters were not applied to this entry. The data contain tens of thousands of clones, roughly 13% of them singletons.

The sample consisted of blood. This sequence originates from a female donor with papillary thyroid cancer or a benign thyroid nodule (not recorded which). Some clones in this sample may be carry-over from other donors' samples. The chain employs TRBV28 and TRBJ1-1; unclear D gene. CDR3 in DNA: TGTGCCAGCAAGGATCAGGAAGTTGCTGAAGCTTTCTTT. Translating gives CASKDQEVAEAFF.